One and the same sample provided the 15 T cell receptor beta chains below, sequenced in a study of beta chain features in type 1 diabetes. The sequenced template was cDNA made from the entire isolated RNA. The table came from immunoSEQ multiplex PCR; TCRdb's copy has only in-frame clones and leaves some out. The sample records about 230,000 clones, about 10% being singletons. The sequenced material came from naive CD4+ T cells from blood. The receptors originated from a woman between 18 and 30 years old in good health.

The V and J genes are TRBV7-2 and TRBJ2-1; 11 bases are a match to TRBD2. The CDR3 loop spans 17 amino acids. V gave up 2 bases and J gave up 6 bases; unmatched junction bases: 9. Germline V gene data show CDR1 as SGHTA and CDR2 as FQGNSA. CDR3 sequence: CASSLFLAGGLVNEQFF. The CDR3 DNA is TGTGCCAGCAGCTTATTTCTAGCGGGAGGCCTCGTCAATGAGCAGTTCTTC. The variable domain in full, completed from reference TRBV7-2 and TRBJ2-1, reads GAGVSQSPSNKVTEKGKDVELRCDPISGHTALYWYRQSLGQGLEFLIYFQGNSAPDKSGLPSDRFSAERTGGSVSTLTIQRTQQEDSAVYLCASSLFLAGGLVNEQFFGPGTRLTVL.

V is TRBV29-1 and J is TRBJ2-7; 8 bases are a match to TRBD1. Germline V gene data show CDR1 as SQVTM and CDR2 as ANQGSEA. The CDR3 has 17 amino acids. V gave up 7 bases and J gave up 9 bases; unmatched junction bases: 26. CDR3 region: CSALGGGTGSNPGGQYF. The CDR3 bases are TGCAGCGCCTTGGGAGGAGGGACAGGTTCTAACCCCGGTGGGCAGTACTTC.

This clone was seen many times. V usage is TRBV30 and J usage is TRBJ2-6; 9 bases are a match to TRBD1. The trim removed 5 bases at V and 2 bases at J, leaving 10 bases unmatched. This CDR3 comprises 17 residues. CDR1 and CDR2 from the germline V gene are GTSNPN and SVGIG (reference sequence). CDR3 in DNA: TGTGCCTGGCCCCGGGACAGGGATGCGGCTGGGGCCAACGTCCTGACTTTC. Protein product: CAWPRDRDAAGANVLTF.

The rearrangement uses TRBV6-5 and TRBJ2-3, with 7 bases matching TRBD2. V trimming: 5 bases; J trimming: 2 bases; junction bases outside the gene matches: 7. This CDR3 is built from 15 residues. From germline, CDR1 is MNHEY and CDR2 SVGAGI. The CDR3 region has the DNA TGTGCCAGCAGTACCTGGGGGGGGAACACAGATACGCAGTATTTT. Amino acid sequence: CASSTWGGNTDTQYF.

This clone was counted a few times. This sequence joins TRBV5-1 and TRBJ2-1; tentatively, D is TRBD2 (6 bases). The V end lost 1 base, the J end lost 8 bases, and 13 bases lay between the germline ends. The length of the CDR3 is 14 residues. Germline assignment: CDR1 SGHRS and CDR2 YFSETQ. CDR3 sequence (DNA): TGCGCCAGCAGCTTGTTGCAGGGAGGAGATGAGCAGTTCTTC. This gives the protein CASSLLQGGDEQFF.

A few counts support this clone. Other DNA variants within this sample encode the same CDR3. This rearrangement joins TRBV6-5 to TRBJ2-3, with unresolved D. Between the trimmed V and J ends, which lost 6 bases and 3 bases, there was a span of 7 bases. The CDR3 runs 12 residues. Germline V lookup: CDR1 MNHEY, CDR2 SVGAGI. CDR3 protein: CASRQSTDTQYF. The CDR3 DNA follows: TGTGCCAGCAGACAATCGACAGATACGCAGTATTTT.

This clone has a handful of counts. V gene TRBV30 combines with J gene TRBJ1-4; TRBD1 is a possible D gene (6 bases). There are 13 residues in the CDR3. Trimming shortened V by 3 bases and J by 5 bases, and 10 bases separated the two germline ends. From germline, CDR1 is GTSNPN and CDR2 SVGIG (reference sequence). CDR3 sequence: CAWRSRGNEKLFF. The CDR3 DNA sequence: TGTGCCTGGAGATCAAGGGGGAATGAAAAACTGTTTTTT. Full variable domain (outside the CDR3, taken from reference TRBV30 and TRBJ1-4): SQTIHQWPATLVQPVGSPLSLECTVEGTSNPNLYWYRQAAGRGLQLLFYSVGIGQISSEVPQNLSASRPQDRQFILSSKKLLLSDSGFYLCAWRSRGNEKLFFGSGTQLSVL.

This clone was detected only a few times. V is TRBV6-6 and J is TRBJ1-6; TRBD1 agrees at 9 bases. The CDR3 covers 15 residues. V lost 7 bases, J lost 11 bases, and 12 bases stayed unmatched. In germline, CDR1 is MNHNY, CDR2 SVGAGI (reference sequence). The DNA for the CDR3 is TGTGCCAGCAAACCCACAGGGGGCGATTTAGCACCCCTCCACTTT. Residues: CASKPTGGDLAPLHF.

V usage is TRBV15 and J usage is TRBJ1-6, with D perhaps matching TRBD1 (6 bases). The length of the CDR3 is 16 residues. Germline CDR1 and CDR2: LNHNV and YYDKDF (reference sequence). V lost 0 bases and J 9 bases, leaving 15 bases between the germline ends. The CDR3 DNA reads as TGTGCCACCAGCAGAGATTGGGGCAGGGGCTCTTCACCCCTCCACTTT. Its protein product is CATSRDWGRGSSPLHF.

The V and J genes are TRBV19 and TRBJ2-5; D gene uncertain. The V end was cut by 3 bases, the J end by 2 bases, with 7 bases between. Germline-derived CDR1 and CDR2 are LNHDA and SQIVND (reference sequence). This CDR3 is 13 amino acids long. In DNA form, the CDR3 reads TGTGCCAGTAGTATTACAACGCAAGAGACCCAGTACTTC. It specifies CASSITTQETQYF.

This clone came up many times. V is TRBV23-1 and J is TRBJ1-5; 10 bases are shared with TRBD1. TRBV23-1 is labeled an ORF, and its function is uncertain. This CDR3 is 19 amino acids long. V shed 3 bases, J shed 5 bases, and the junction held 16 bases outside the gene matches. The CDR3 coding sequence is TGCGCCAGCAGTCAGGATAGCGGGACAGGGGATCTGAGGCATCAGCCCCAGCATTTT. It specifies CASSQDSGTGDLRHQPQHF.

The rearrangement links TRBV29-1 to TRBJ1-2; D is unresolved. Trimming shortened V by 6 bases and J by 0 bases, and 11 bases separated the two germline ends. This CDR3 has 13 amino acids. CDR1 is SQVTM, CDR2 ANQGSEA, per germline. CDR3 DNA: TGCAGCGTCTCAGGCGAATCTAACTATGGCTACACCTTC. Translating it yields CSVSGESNYGYTF. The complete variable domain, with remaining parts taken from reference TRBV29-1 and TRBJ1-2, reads SAVISQKPSRDICQRGTSLTIQCQVDSQVTMMFWYRQQPGQSLTLIATANQGSEATYESGFVIDKFPISRPNLTFSTLTVSNMSPEDSSIYLCSVSGESNYGYTFGSGTRLTVV.

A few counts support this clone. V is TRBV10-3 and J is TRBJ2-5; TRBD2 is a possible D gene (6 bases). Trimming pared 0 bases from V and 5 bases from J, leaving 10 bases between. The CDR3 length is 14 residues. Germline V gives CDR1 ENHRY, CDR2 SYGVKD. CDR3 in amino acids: CAISESTGVETQYF. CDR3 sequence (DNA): TGTGCCATCAGTGAGTCGACGGGGGTGGAGACCCAGTACTTC.

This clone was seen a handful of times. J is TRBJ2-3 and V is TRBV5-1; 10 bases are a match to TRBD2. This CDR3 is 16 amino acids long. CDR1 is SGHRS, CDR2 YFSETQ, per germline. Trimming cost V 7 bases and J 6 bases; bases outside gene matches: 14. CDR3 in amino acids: CASRPAGGRNRDTQYF. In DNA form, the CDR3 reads TGCGCCAGCCGGCCAGCGGGGGGGCGAAATCGGGATACGCAGTATTTT.

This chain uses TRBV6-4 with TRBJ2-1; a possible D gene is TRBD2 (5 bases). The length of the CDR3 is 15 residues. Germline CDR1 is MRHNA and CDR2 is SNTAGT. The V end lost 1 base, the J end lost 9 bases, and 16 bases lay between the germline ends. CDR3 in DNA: TGTGCCAGCAGTGACTTCAGTCTAGCTTATGGTGAGCAGTTCTTC. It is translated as CASSDFSLAYGEQFF.